These 24 T cell receptor beta chains came from one sample sequenced in a study of blood T cell repertoires in COVID-19. This table comes from immunoSEQ multiplex PCR, and its TCRdb copy is limited to in-frame clones, with some not included. This sample carries a few hundred thousand clones, around 86% of them seen once, and the ten largest clones take less than 5%. The sample consisted of PBMCs or T cells enriched from blood (not recorded which). The receptors here all came from a woman aged 40 to 55 with acute COVID-19.

CDR3 amino acids: CASSLAFGSAYNEQFF. DNA for the CDR3: TGTGCCAGCAGCTTGGCTTTCGGGAGTGCATACAATGAGCAGTTCTTC. The rearrangement links TRBV5-6 to TRBJ2-1; the D gene is possibly TRBD2 (6 bases). Germline CDR1 SGHDT, CDR2 YYEEEE. The CDR3 contains 16 residues. V was trimmed by 0 bases and J by 4 bases, leaving 14 bases between them.

V gene TRBV18 combines with J gene TRBJ2-1; D perhaps matches TRBD2 (6 bases). Trimming left V 3 bases short and J 0 bases short, with 12 bases between. Germline V gives CDR1 KGHSH, CDR2 LQKENI. The CDR3 extends over 16 amino acids. For the CDR3, the DNA is TGTGCCAGCTCACCGCTAGCGCCAAGCTCCTACAATGAGCAGTTCTTC. This encodes CASSPLAPSSYNEQFF.

The gene calls are TRBV7-2 and TRBJ2-7; TRBD2 aligns across 12 bases. The length of the CDR3 is 15 residues. Per germline, CDR1 SGHTA and CDR2 FQGNSA. With V trimmed by 6 bases and J by 5 bases, 8 bases remained unmatched. The CDR3 sequence is CASRPRLAGVDEQYF. CDR3 nucleotides: TGTGCCAGCAGACCGCGACTAGCGGGAGTGGACGAGCAGTACTTC.

The chain combines TRBV6-6 with TRBJ2-7; D uncertain. The V end was cut by 2 bases, the J end by 5 bases, with 7 bases between. Germline V CDR1 and CDR2: MNHNY, SVGAGI (reference sequence). This CDR3 spans 12 amino acids. Here the CDR3 reads CASSYVSNEQYF. CDR3 nucleotide sequence: TGTGCCAGCAGTTACGTTAGCAACGAGCAGTACTTC.

This clone was detected only a few times. The genes are TRBV19 and TRBJ2-5, with a tentative D call TRBD2 (6 bases). The length of the CDR3 is 16 residues. In germline, CDR1 is LNHDA, CDR2 SQIVND (reference sequence). The ends were cut back, 3 bases at V and 1 base at J, with 15 bases in the middle. This chain's CDR3 is CASSMRAGPTQETQYF. For the CDR3, the DNA is TGTGCCAGTAGTATGAGAGCGGGCCCAACCCAAGAGACCCAGTACTTC.

The rearrangement uses TRBV25-1 and TRBJ2-2, with 7 bases matching TRBD1. From germline, CDR1 is MGHDK and CDR2 SYGVNS. The CDR3 has 14 amino acids. The trim removed 6 bases at V and 6 bases at J, leaving 7 bases unmatched. CDR3: CASRGQVGAGELFF. In DNA form, the CDR3 reads TGTGCCAGCAGAGGACAGGTGGGGGCCGGGGAGCTGTTTTTT.

V and J are TRBV19 and TRBJ2-5; TRBD2 agrees at 9 bases. With V trimmed by 8 bases and J by 4 bases, 14 bases remained unmatched. CDR1 is LNHDA, CDR2 SQIVND, per germline (reference sequence). The CDR3 is made up of 16 amino acids. The CDR3 region has the DNA TGTGCCAGTGGACACGGCGGGAGGGCCGGACGAGAGACCCAGTACTTC. Its protein product is CASGHGGRAGRETQYF.

The V call is TRBV15, the J call TRBJ1-6; D gene uncertain. With 0 bases removed from V and 10 bases from J, the gap between germline ends came to 13 bases. The CDR3 spans 15 residues. Germline CDR1 and CDR2: LNHNV and YYDKDF (reference sequence). The CDR3 loop is CATSRDNFGSSPLHF. CDR3 sequence (DNA): TGTGCCACCAGCAGAGATAATTTCGGGTCCTCACCCCTCCACTTT.

The chain uses TRBV6-1 and TRBJ2-7, with D possibly TRBD1 on 5 matching bases. The germline V gene has CDR1 MNHNS and CDR2 SASEGT. This CDR3 region has 15 residues. V was cut by 3 bases and J by 1 base, with 13 bases left in between. For the CDR3, the DNA is TGTGCCAGCAGTGAGTTTACAGGTGGGTCCTACGAGCAGTACTTC. This gives the protein CASSEFTGGSYEQYF.

This chain links TRBV5-1 with TRBJ1-1, with TRBD1 as a possible D gene (5 bases). This CDR3 region has 15 residues. Trimming took 0 bases from V and 1 from J, leaving 10 bases between them. Germline assignment: CDR1 SGHRS and CDR2 YFSETQ. DNA for the CDR3: TGCGCCAGCAGCTTGGTTGACAGCAGGAACACTGAAGCTTTCTTT. Its translation: CASSLVDSRNTEAFF.

The chain has TRBV18 and TRBJ2-2, with 7 bases lining up with TRBD2. The J segment lost 1 base and the V segment lost 3 bases, leaving 2 bases of the junction unmatched. Per the germline V gene, CDR1 is KGHSH and CDR2 is LQKENI. The CDR3 covers 15 residues. The CDR3 nucleotides are TGTGCCAGCTCACCGTCTAGCGGGAACACCGGGGAGCTGTTTTTT. Its protein product is CASSPSSGNTGELFF. Full variable domain (remainder filled in from reference TRBV18 and TRBJ2-2): NAGVMQNPRHLVRRRGQEARLRCSPMKGHSHVYWYRQLPEEGLKFMVYLQKENIIDESGMPKERFSAEFPKEGPSILRIQQVVRGDSAAYFCASSPSSGNTGELFFGEGSRLTVL.

In its sample, this clone was seen once. The rearrangement uses TRBV7-3 and TRBJ2-1, with D perhaps TRBD2 (6 bases). V was pared by 5 bases and J by 9 bases, with 17 bases between. The CDR3 is 14 amino acids. Germline values: CDR1 SGHTA, CDR2 FQGTGA. Here the CDR3 DNA reads TGTGCCAGCAGCACCGGGAGCCCGGGTGTTGAGCAGTTCTTC. Protein sequence: CASSTGSPGVEQFF.

The chain is built from TRBV5-1 and TRBJ1-4, with 9 bases aligning to TRBD1. Germline V CDR1 and CDR2: SGHRS, YFSETQ. This CDR3 has 18 residues. V lost 4 bases, J lost 2 bases, and 12 bases stayed unmatched. The CDR3 sequence: CASSAGITGGATNEKLFF. The CDR3 nucleotides read TGCGCCAGCAGCGCCGGGATTACAGGGGGCGCGACTAATGAAAAACTGTTTTTT. The entire variable domain, with the rest obtained from reference TRBV5-1 and TRBJ1-4, is as follows: KAGVTQTPRYLIKTRGQQVTLSCSPISGHRSVSWYQQTPGQGLQFLFEYFSETQRNKGNFPGRFSGRQFSNSRSEMNVSTLELGDSALYLCASSAGITGGATNEKLFFGSGTQLSVL.

The chain carries TRBV9 and TRBJ1-2; 9 nucleotides agree with TRBD1. V was clipped by 4 bases and J by 10 bases; unmatched bases: 11. Germline V lookup: CDR1 SGDLS, CDR2 YYNGEE. This CDR3 has 14 residues. The DNA of the CDR3 is TGTGCCAGCAGCCCCCGACAGGGGGTTTCTGTCTACACCTTC. It is translated as CASSPRQGVSVYTF.

The chain couples TRBV5-1 to TRBJ2-1; 16 positions agree with TRBD2. Germline CDR1 and CDR2: SGHRS and YFSETQ. The CDR3 is 16 amino acids. V gave up 0 bases and J gave up 8 bases; unmatched junction bases: 2. Here the CDR3 DNA reads TGCGCCAGCAGCTTGGAGGGGACTAGCGGGAGGGATGAGCAGTTCTTC. Its translation is CASSLEGTSGRDEQFF.

This rearrangement joins TRBV3-1 (or the pseudogene TRBV3-2) to TRBJ2-1, with 7 nucleotides matching TRBD2. The V gene's germline CDR1 is LGHDT and CDR2 YNNKEL (reference sequence). Trimming removed 0 bases from V and 5 bases from J; junction bases left unmatched: 7. The CDR3 extends over 16 amino acids. The CDR3 spells CASSQDPPSGHNEQFF. The CDR3, as DNA: TGTGCCAGCAGCCAAGATCCACCTAGCGGCCACAATGAGCAGTTCTTC.

The chain links TRBV3-1 (or the pseudogene TRBV3-2) to TRBJ2-5; TRBD1 might be the D (5 bases). Trimming took 0 bases from V and 3 from J, leaving 11 bases between them. The CDR3 covers 15 residues. CDR1 and CDR2 from the germline V gene are LGHDT and YNNKEL (reference sequence). CDR3 residues: CASSQDRVGEETQYF. The CDR3, as DNA: TGTGCCAGCAGCCAAGACAGGGTAGGGGAAGAGACCCAGTACTTC.

This chain links TRBV19 with TRBJ1-3; 11 bases align to TRBD1. The CDR3 is 16 amino acids. Germline CDR1 LNHDA, CDR2 SQIVND (reference sequence). V trimming: 4 bases; J trimming: 0 bases; junction bases outside the gene matches: 2. The CDR3 nucleotides read TGTGCCAGTAGTACCGGGACAGGGGGCTCTGGAAACACCATATATTTT. It encodes CASSTGTGGSGNTIYF.

This clone came up a few times. This sample includes further DNA sequences coding for the same CDR3. The chain has TRBV30 and TRBJ2-3, with D maybe TRBD2 (6 bases). Germline V gene sequence: CDR1 GTSNPN, CDR2 SVGIG (reference sequence). The length of the CDR3 is 14 residues. V lost 0 bases, J lost 0 bases, and 7 bases lay in between. The CDR3 loop reads CAWSVLASTDTQYF. CDR3 nucleotides: TGTGCCTGGAGTGTACTAGCTAGCACAGATACGCAGTATTTT. Filled out from reference TRBV30 and TRBJ2-3, the complete variable domain reads SQTIHQWPATLVQPVGSPLSLECTVEGTSNPNLYWYRQAAGRGLQLLFYSVGIGQISSEVPQNLSASRPQDRQFILSSKKLLLSDSGFYLCAWSVLASTDTQYFGPGTRLTVL.

This chain links TRBV7-2 with TRBJ1-6; possible D gene TRBD1, 6 bases. Per germline, CDR1 SGHTA and CDR2 FQGNSA. This CDR3 is built from 16 residues. The ends were cut back, 2 bases at V and 4 bases at J, with 12 bases in the middle. The chain's CDR3 is CASSLRSGQYNSPLHF. For the CDR3, the DNA is TGTGCCAGCAGCTTACGATCCGGACAGTATAATTCACCCCTCCACTTT. The variable domain in full, completed from reference TRBV7-2 and TRBJ1-6, reads GAGVSQSPSNKVTEKGKDVELRCDPISGHTALYWYRQSLGQGLEFLIYFQGNSAPDKSGLPSDRFSAERTGGSVSTLTIQRTQQEDSAVYLCASSLRSGQYNSPLHFGNGTRLTVT.

The V call is TRBV7-2, the J call TRBJ2-7; 11 bases agree with TRBD2. The CDR3 length is 15 residues. Germline trimming cut 5 bases from V and 6 bases from J; bases unmatched to any gene: 9. From germline, CDR1 is SGHTA and CDR2 FQGNSA. DNA of the CDR3: TGTGCCAGCAGCCCGTTAGCGGGAGGGGGGCGCGAGCAGTACTTC. Translated, it gives CASSPLAGGGREQYF. The full variable domain, rest sourced from reference TRBV7-2 and TRBJ2-7, is GAGVSQSPSNKVTEKGKDVELRCDPISGHTALYWYRQSLGQGLEFLIYFQGNSAPDKSGLPSDRFSAERTGGSVSTLTIQRTQQEDSAVYLCASSPLAGGGREQYFGPGTRLTVT.

The chain has TRBV9 and TRBJ2-5; D is ambiguous. V was cut by 0 bases and J by 1 base, with 7 bases left in between. This CDR3 region has 14 residues. Per germline, CDR1 SGDLS and CDR2 YYNGEE. CDR3 in amino acids: CASSVAGLQETQYF. Here the CDR3 DNA reads TGTGCCAGCAGCGTAGCCGGTCTCCAAGAGACCCAGTACTTC.

This clone occurred once. The chain links TRBV7-9 to TRBJ2-1; 8 bases are shared with TRBD1. Germline lookup yields CDR1 SEHNR and CDR2 FQNEAQ (reference sequence). The CDR3 is 16 amino acids. After removal of 4 bases from V and 4 bases from J, the junction contained 9 bases not matched to a gene. The CDR3 sequence is CASSSAPQGAYNEQFF. CDR3 nucleotide sequence: TGTGCCAGCAGCTCCGCCCCCCAGGGGGCTTACAATGAGCAGTTCTTC.

This chain links TRBV4-2 with TRBJ1-5; TRBD1 matches 7 bases. The CDR3 loop spans 16 amino acids. Trimming took 7 bases from V and 0 from J; bases not matched to a gene: 9. Germline values: CDR1 LGHNA, CDR2 YNFKEQ. Here the CDR3 reads CASTPGTADSNQPQHF. DNA of the CDR3: TGTGCCAGCACCCCCGGGACAGCAGATAGCAATCAGCCCCAGCATTTT.